This entry lists 16 T cell receptor beta chains sequenced from one sample in a study of blood T cell repertoires in COVID-19 (TCRdb year 2020). The library was made by the immunoSEQ multiplex PCR assay. This immuneACCESS table, as held by TCRdb, lists in-frame sequences with V and J called but not all clones. Of the missing ones, under half trace to an unresolved V gene in checked studies; the others have no known cause. This sample gives roughly 250,000 clones in total; approximately 84% of them show up just once. In total, the top ten clones hold approximately 1.9% of the sample. Sequencing input: peripheral blood. The receptors here all came from a woman aged 80 or older with acute or convalescent COVID-19.

The CDR3 bases are TGTGCCAGCAGCTTAGGAGCGGGAGGTCTCTACGAGCAGTACTTC. It codes for CASSLGAGGLYEQYF. The V and J genes are TRBV11-2 and TRBJ2-7; 9 bases are a match to TRBD2. With 1 base clipped from V and 3 bases from J, the junction kept 4 bases outside the gene matches. Germline CDR1 is SGHAT and CDR2 is FQNNGV. The length of the CDR3 is 15 residues.

The genes are TRBV7-6 and TRBJ1-1; D is ambiguous. CDR3 size: 16 residues. V lost 4 bases to trimming and J lost 2 bases, with 17 bases between them. The V gene's germline CDR1 is SGHVS and CDR2 FNYEAQ. The CDR3 DNA reads as TGTGCCAGCAGCTCCCCCCACTTAGAGAGAAACACTGAAGCTTTCTTT. Translation gives CASSSPHLERNTEAFF.

This chain uses TRBV4-1 with TRBJ2-3; 8 nucleotides align to TRBD2. The CDR3 consists of 15 residues. From germline, CDR1 is MGHRA and CDR2 YSYEKL. J gave up 1 base and V 2 bases, and 2 bases lay outside the gene matches. The CDR3 sequence is CASSQQLAGTDTQYF. As DNA, the CDR3 is TGCGCCAGCAGCCAACAACTAGCGGGCACAGATACGCAGTATTTT.

The rearrangement uses TRBV28 and TRBJ2-3, with a tentative D call TRBD1 (6 bases). CDR1 and CDR2 from the germline V gene are MDHEN and SYDVKM. Trimming stripped 3 bases from V and 2 bases from J, with 12 bases between. The CDR3 has 15 residues. The CDR3 loop is CASSFLGAPTDTQYF. In nucleotides, the CDR3 is TGTGCCAGCAGTTTCTTGGGGGCCCCCACAGATACGCAGTATTTT.

The chain employs TRBV28 and TRBJ2-7; possibly TRBD1 for D (6 bases). V was clipped by 8 bases and J by 2 bases, with 13 bases between them. The V gene's germline CDR1 is MDHEN and CDR2 SYDVKM. CDR3 length: 13 residues. The CDR3 region has the DNA TGTGCCAGCGCCGGGACACCCGCCTACGAGCAGTACTTC. Its protein product is CASAGTPAYEQYF.

CDR3 protein: CASSDWGSGKGSYEQYF. The CDR3 region has the DNA TGTGCCAGCAGTGATTGGGGTTCGGGAAAGGGCTCCTACGAGCAGTACTTC. This chain connects TRBV25-1 to TRBJ2-7, with D possibly TRBD2 on 5 matching bases. Germline CDR1 and CDR2: MGHDK and SYGVNS. This CDR3 is 17 amino acids long. V was cut by 3 bases and J by 0 bases, with 18 bases left in between.

The genes are TRBV28 and TRBJ2-7; 7 bases agree with TRBD1. The ends lost 3 bases at V and 3 bases at J; junction bases unmatched: 11. There are 16 residues in the CDR3. CDR1 is MDHEN, CDR2 SYDVKM, per germline. The CDR3 DNA sequence: TGTGCCAGCAGTTTCCTTCCTTGGACAGGTAACTACGAGCAGTACTTC. Translation: CASSFLPWTGNYEQYF.

The V and J genes are TRBV25-1 and TRBJ1-4; the D gene is possibly TRBD1 (5 bases). CDR3 length: 16 residues. Per germline, CDR1 MGHDK and CDR2 SYGVNS. Trimming removed 4 bases at V and 3 bases at J, with 15 bases between. The chain's CDR3 is CASSVLGEASNEKLFF. As DNA, the CDR3 is TGTGCCAGCAGTGTATTAGGGGAGGCCTCTAATGAAAAACTGTTTTTT.

This clone came up once. The rearrangement joins TRBV7-9 to TRBJ1-5, with D perhaps matching TRBD1 (6 bases). This CDR3 contains 15 residues. Germline-derived CDR1 and CDR2 are SEHNR and FQNEAQ (reference sequence). V was pared by 6 bases and J by 3 bases, with 15 bases between. In DNA form, the CDR3 reads TGTGCCAGCAGTTCCGGGACAAGGCTCAATCAGCCCCAGCATTTT. Its protein is CASSSGTRLNQPQHF. Full variable domain (outside the CDR3, taken from reference TRBV7-9 and TRBJ1-5): DTGVSQNPRHKITKRGQNVTFRCDPISEHNRLYWYRQTLGQGPEFLTYFQNEAQLEKSRLLSDRFSAERPKGSFSTLEIQRTEQGDSAMYLCASSSGTRLNQPQHFGDGTRLSIL.

The chain links TRBV28 to TRBJ2-3, with TRBD2 identical over 10 bases. The CDR3 covers 16 residues. CDR1 and CDR2 from the germline V gene are MDHEN and SYDVKM. V trimming: 5 bases; J trimming: 2 bases; junction bases outside the gene matches: 7. The CDR3: CASSLQGTSVTDTQYF. The CDR3 nucleotides are TGTGCCAGCAGTCTCCAAGGGACTAGCGTCACAGATACGCAGTATTTT.

The chain employs TRBV15 and TRBJ1-2; D may be TRBD1 (5 bases). V was cut by 9 bases and J by 4 bases, with 15 bases left in between. Germline V gene sequence: CDR1 LNHNV, CDR2 YYDKDF (reference sequence). The CDR3 is made up of 13 amino acids. In nucleotides, the CDR3 is TGTGCCACGACCAAGGGGCGGACCTATGGCTACACCTTC. The encoded protein is CATTKGRTYGYTF.

The rearrangement links TRBV5-8 to TRBJ1-5; D gene uncertain. The CDR3 runs 13 residues. CDR1 SGHTS and CDR2 YDEGEE come from the germline V gene. The V end lost 0 bases, the J end lost 7 bases, and 8 bases lay between the germline ends. As DNA, the CDR3 is TGTGCCAGCAGCTTGGTGATGAGGCAGCCCCAGCATTTT. Protein: CASSLVMRQPQHF.

This chain uses TRBV7-9 with TRBJ2-7, with D uncertain. CDR3 length: 12 amino acids. Per germline, CDR1 SEHNR and CDR2 FQNEAQ (reference sequence). V was pared by 4 bases and J by 2 bases, with 6 bases between. The chain's CDR3 is CASSYEAYEQYF. The CDR3 coding sequence is TGTGCCAGCAGCTACGAGGCCTACGAGCAGTACTTC.

The chain employs TRBV7-9 and TRBJ2-1, with TRBD2 matching 15 bases. Germline V gene sequence: CDR1 SEHNR, CDR2 FQNEAQ (reference sequence). This CDR3 is 18 amino acids long. The trim removed 11 bases at V and 4 bases at J, leaving 15 bases unmatched. The DNA of the CDR3 is TGTGCCGTTGGGGGGGGACTAGCGGGAGGCCCTCCTTACAATGAGCAGTTCTTC. It encodes CAVGGGLAGGPPYNEQFF.

The CDR3 reads CASSLGGTKETQYF. CDR3 sequence (DNA): TGTGCCAGCAGCCTCGGGGGGACGAAAGAGACCCAGTACTTC. The gene calls are TRBV4-2 and TRBJ2-5; 7 bases map to TRBD2. Per germline, CDR1 LGHNA and CDR2 YNFKEQ. V shed 4 bases, J shed 3 bases, and the junction held 5 bases outside the gene matches. The CDR3 sequence is 14 residues long.

J is TRBJ1-2 and V is TRBV5-4; D is unresolved. CDR3 length equals 13 residues. The germline gives CDR1 SGHNT, CDR2 YYREEE (reference sequence). The germline V and J ends were trimmed by 1 base and 0 bases, with 4 bases remaining between them. The CDR3: CASSLPANYGYTF. The CDR3 nucleotides are TGTGCCAGCAGCTTGCCGGCTAACTATGGCTACACCTTC.